Listed below are T cell receptor beta chains from one sample, sequenced in a study of T cell repertoires in cytomegalovirus infection. MiXCR, run by TCRdb on the reads, gives a single entry per CDR3 protein. The sample yields around 350,000 distinct CDR3 sequences, around a sixth seen once. The sequenced sample consisted of PBMCs. The receptors come from a human donor in good health (CMV status not recorded). Some clones in this sample may be carry-over from other donors' samples. The CDR3 runs from the conserved cysteine through the conserved F or W. A D gene is named only where the DNA matches it firmly. Some rows mark clone size as missing; the rest say once, few, many or name a class of expanded clone.

clone_size: few
v_call: TRBV29-1
d_call: TRBD1
j_call: TRBJ2-1
cdr3_nt: TGCAGCGTTGCGTGGAAACCGGGACAGGGGGTCTACAATGAGCAGTTCTTC
cdr3_aa: CSVAWKPGQGVYNEQFF

clone_size: many
v_call: TRBV7-6
d_call: -
j_call: TRBJ2-3
cdr3_nt: TGTGCCAGCAGCTTATTCGGAGCGGAGCCGGGAGATACGCAGTATTTT
cdr3_aa: CASSLFGAEPGDTQYF

clone_size: few
v_call: TRBV15
d_call: -
j_call: TRBJ2-1
cdr3_nt: TGTGCCACCAGCAGAGATAGCCAATCGAGCTCCTACAATGAGCAGTTCTTC
cdr3_aa: CATSRDSQSSSYNEQFF

clone_size: many
v_call: TRBV19
d_call: TRBD2
j_call: TRBJ2-7
cdr3_nt: TGTGCCAGTAGTATCCTCCCTGCGGGGGTCTACGAGCAGTACTTC
cdr3_aa: CASSILPAGVYEQYF

clone_size: few
v_call: TRBV12-3/TRBV12-4
d_call: -
j_call: TRBJ1-6
cdr3_nt: TGTGCCAGCAGTTACGGGGGGCGTTCACCCCTCCACTTT
cdr3_aa: CASSYGGRSPLHF

clone_size: -
v_call: TRBV11-2
d_call: -
j_call: TRBJ2-2
cdr3_nt: TGTGCCAGCAGCTTTCTCGCCGCCGGGGAGCTGTTTTTT
cdr3_aa: CASSFLAAGELFF

clone_size: many
v_call: TRBV7-2
d_call: -
j_call: TRBJ2-3
cdr3_nt: TGTGCCAGCACCCTCAACACAGATACGCAGTATTTT
cdr3_aa: CASTLNTDTQYF

clone_size: many
v_call: TRBV7-8
d_call: TRBD2
j_call: TRBJ2-1
cdr3_nt: TGTGCCAGCAGCCGAGGTCAGCGGGGGTATTCCAGCTCCTACAATGAGCAGTTCTTC
cdr3_aa: CASSRGQRGYSSSYNEQFF

clone_size: many
v_call: TRBV7-2
d_call: -
j_call: TRBJ2-5
cdr3_nt: TGTGCCAGCAGCTTAGTCCGGCTAGCTCAAGAGACCCAGTACTTC
cdr3_aa: CASSLVRLAQETQYF

clone_size: few
v_call: TRBV5-1
d_call: -
j_call: TRBJ1-1
cdr3_nt: TGCGCCAGCAGCTCTAAGGTTAACACTGAAGCTTTCTTT
cdr3_aa: CASSSKVNTEAFF

clone_size: many
v_call: TRBV2
d_call: -
j_call: TRBJ2-1
cdr3_nt: TGTGCCAGCAGCTCGAGAAACTGGTTCGGGGGCAATGAGCAGTTCTTC
cdr3_aa: CASSSRNWFGGNEQFF

clone_size: -
v_call: TRBV6-6
d_call: -
j_call: TRBJ1-6
cdr3_nt: TGTGCCAGCAGTGCTAGAAATTCACCCCTCCACTTT
cdr3_aa: CASSARNSPLHF

clone_size: -
v_call: TRBV12-3/TRBV12-4
d_call: -
j_call: TRBJ1-3
cdr3_nt: TGTGCCAGCAGTTTCCTCGGGTTGTCTGGAAACACCATATATTTT
cdr3_aa: CASSFLGLSGNTIYF

clone_size: many
v_call: TRBV7-9
d_call: -
j_call: TRBJ2-7
cdr3_nt: TGTGCCAGCAGCTTTAGCGCCCTGGCCGAGCAGTACTTC
cdr3_aa: CASSFSALAEQYF

clone_size: -
v_call: TRBV7-9
d_call: TRBD2
j_call: TRBJ2-7
cdr3_nt: TGTGCCAGCAGCTTAGCGAAAGCTAGCGGGATATACGAGCAGTACTTC
cdr3_aa: CASSLAKASGIYEQYF

clone_size: -
v_call: TRBV19
d_call: -
j_call: TRBJ2-2
cdr3_nt: TGTGCCAGTAGTAGCTTCCTCGACGAGGGTCACACCGGGGAGCTGTTTTTT
cdr3_aa: CASSSFLDEGHTGELFF

clone_size: few
v_call: TRBV30
d_call: -
j_call: TRBJ2-1
cdr3_nt: TGTGCCTGGAGTCTTGGGGGGCCGGGGGATGAGCAGTTCTTC
cdr3_aa: CAWSLGGPGDEQFF

clone_size: many
v_call: TRBV7-2
d_call: TRBD1
j_call: TRBJ1-4
cdr3_nt: TGTGCCAGCAGCTTACAGGGGGCAGGGGGCGAAAAACTGTTTTTT
cdr3_aa: CASSLQGAGGEKLFF

clone_size: -
v_call: TRBV15
d_call: -
j_call: TRBJ2-3
cdr3_nt: TGTGCCACCAGCGCACAACTCGTAGCAATATCTAGCACAGATACGCAGTATTTT
cdr3_aa: CATSAQLVAISSTDTQYF

clone_size: -
v_call: TRBV24-1
d_call: TRBD1
j_call: TRBJ2-2
cdr3_nt: TGTGCCACCAGTGAGGCCGGGACAGGGGGGATCACCGGGGAGCTGTCTTTT
cdr3_aa: CATSEAGTGGITGELSF

clone_size: many
v_call: TRBV7-9
d_call: TRBD2
j_call: TRBJ2-7
cdr3_nt: TGTGCCAGCAGCCCCACTAGCGGGAGGGGTATGTACGAGCAGTACTTC
cdr3_aa: CASSPTSGRGMYEQYF

clone_size: many
v_call: TRBV6-2/TRBV6-3
d_call: -
j_call: TRBJ2-1
cdr3_nt: TGTGCCAGCAGTAGGGCTGATGAGCAGTTCTTC
cdr3_aa: CASSRADEQFF

clone_size: few
v_call: TRBV20-1
d_call: -
j_call: TRBJ2-1
cdr3_nt: TGCAGTGCTGTCCACCCGTGGCACAATGAGCAGTTCTTC
cdr3_aa: CSAVHPWHNEQFF